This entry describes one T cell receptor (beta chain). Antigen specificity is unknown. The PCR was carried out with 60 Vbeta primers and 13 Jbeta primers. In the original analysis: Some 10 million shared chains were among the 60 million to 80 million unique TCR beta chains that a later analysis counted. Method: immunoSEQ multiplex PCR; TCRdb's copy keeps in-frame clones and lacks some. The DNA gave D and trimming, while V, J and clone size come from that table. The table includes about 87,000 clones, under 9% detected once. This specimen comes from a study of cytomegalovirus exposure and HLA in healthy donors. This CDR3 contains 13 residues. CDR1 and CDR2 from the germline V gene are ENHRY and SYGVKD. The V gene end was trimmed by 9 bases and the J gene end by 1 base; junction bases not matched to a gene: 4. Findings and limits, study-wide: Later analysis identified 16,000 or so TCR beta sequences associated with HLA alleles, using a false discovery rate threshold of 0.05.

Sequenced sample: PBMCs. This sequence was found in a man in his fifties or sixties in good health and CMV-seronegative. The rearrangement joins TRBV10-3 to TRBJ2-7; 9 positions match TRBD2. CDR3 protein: CAIGLARSYEQYF. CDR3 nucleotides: TGTGCCATTGGACTAGCGCGGTCCTACGAGCAGTACTTC.